The 27 T cell receptor beta chains given below trace back to one sample, sequenced in a study of T cell responses to AZD1222 COVID-19 vaccine. The protocol was immunoSEQ multiplex PCR, while the TCRdb copy is restricted to in-frame clones and leaves out a portion. The sample lists some 160,000 clones, roughly 91% occurring once. Here the sequenced sample was peripheral blood, taken 28 days after the second AZD1222 dose. Every receptor here comes from an adult who received the AZD1222 COVID-19 vaccine.

V is TRBV5-1 and J is TRBJ2-7; TRBD2 might be the D (5 bases). With 3 bases removed from V and 3 bases from J, the gap between germline ends came to 7 bases. CDR1 SGHRS and CDR2 YFSETQ come from the germline V gene. This CDR3 is built from 12 residues. As DNA, the CDR3 is TGCGCCAGCAGCTCCGACTACTACGAGCAGTACTTC. Residues: CASSSDYYEQYF.

The chain employs TRBV6-5 and TRBJ1-5; D not certain. V lost 6 bases and J lost 0, with 12 bases in between. This CDR3 contains 15 residues. CDR1 and CDR2 from the germline V gene are MNHEY and SVGAGI. CDR3 amino acids: CASRGLGYSNQPQHF. The CDR3 DNA follows: TGTGCCAGCAGGGGCCTAGGTTATAGCAATCAGCCCCAGCATTTT.

Within the sample, this clone is medium-sized. This chain links TRBV7-8 with TRBJ2-1; 10 bases fit TRBD1. CDR3 length: 16 amino acids. Germline CDR1 and CDR2: SGHVS and FQNEAQ. V lost 5 bases and J lost 10; bases outside the gene matches: 14. The CDR3 is CASSQNSGTGVFEQFF. The DNA of the CDR3 is TGTGCCAGCAGCCAAAACTCCGGGACAGGGGTTTTCGAGCAGTTCTTC.

The chain employs TRBV19 and TRBJ2-7, with 7 bases that match TRBD1. The CDR3 has 15 amino acids. The germline gives CDR1 LNHDA, CDR2 SQIVND (reference sequence). Unmatched junction bases numbered 8, after V lost 1 base and J lost 5 bases. The CDR3 is CASSIGRDSRDEQYF. The CDR3 bases are TGTGCCAGTAGTATAGGCCGGGACAGTAGAGACGAGCAGTACTTC.

The chain is built from TRBV3-1 (or the pseudogene TRBV3-2) and TRBJ2-5, with TRBD2 matching 8 bases. This CDR3 comprises 15 residues. Germline V gene lookup returns CDR1 LGHDT and CDR2 YNNKEL (reference sequence). V lost 11 bases, J lost 1 base, and 12 bases stayed unmatched. The CDR3 DNA follows: TGTGCCGCCCACGGGGGGGGCGCCTCCCAAGAGACCCAGTACTTC. This codes for CAAHGGGASQETQYF.

The V and J genes are TRBV5-1 and TRBJ2-1; TRBD1 agrees at 7 bases. Trimming took 4 bases from V and 0 from J; bases not matched to a gene: 10. The CDR3 has 17 amino acids. CDR1 and CDR2 (germline): SGHRS, YFSETQ. In DNA form, the CDR3 reads TGCGCCAGCAGCACCGGGACAGTCAGGGGCTCCTACAATGAGCAGTTCTTC. It codes for CASSTGTVRGSYNEQFF.

This clone has just one count. CDR3 protein: CASSSSSGPLHF. The DNA for the CDR3 is TGTGCCAGCAGCTCCAGCTCGGGACCCCTCCACTTT. The chain is built from TRBV7-9 and TRBJ1-6; unclear D gene. Germline CDR1 reads SEHNR; CDR2 reads FQNEAQ (reference sequence). V shed 4 bases and J shed 12 bases, with 10 bases lying between them. The CDR3 runs 12 residues. Combining the CDR3 with reference TRBV7-9 and TRBJ1-6 gives the whole variable domain DTGVSQNPRHKITKRGQNVTFRCDPISEHNRLYWYRQTLGQGPEFLTYFQNEAQLEKSRLLSDRFSAERPKGSFSTLEIQRTEQGDSAMYLCASSSSSGPLHFGNGTRLTVT.

V and J are TRBV7-8 and TRBJ1-1; the D is unclear. Trimming removed 8 bases at V and 1 base at J, with 14 bases between. Per germline, CDR1 SGHVS and CDR2 FQNEAQ. The CDR3 has 14 residues. CDR3 amino acids: CASALLGTNTEAFF. DNA of the CDR3: TGTGCCAGCGCGCTCCTGGGAACGAACACTGAAGCTTTCTTT.

This chain connects TRBV9 to TRBJ2-1; TRBD2 is a possible D gene (7 bases). Germline V lookup: CDR1 SGDLS, CDR2 YYNGEE. This CDR3 region has 15 residues. V was shortened by 0 bases and J by 5 bases, with 12 bases between the two germline ends. CDR3 in amino acids: CASSVEAGANNEQFF. The CDR3 region has the DNA TGTGCCAGCAGCGTAGAGGCGGGGGCCAACAATGAGCAGTTCTTC.

The chain employs TRBV4-1 and TRBJ1-2, with D perhaps matching TRBD1 (5 bases). Between the trimmed V and J ends, which lost 4 bases and 4 bases, there was a span of 16 bases. The germline gives CDR1 MGHRA, CDR2 YSYEKL. The CDR3 runs 15 residues. CDR3 in amino acids: CASSPLVSGGYGYTF. DNA for the CDR3: TGCGCCAGCAGCCCCCTGGTATCGGGGGGCTATGGCTACACCTTC.

This clone has only a few counts. The V gene is TRBV3-1 (or the pseudogene TRBV3-2), the J gene TRBJ1-1, with D possibly matching TRBD1 (5 bases). Per germline, CDR1 LGHDT and CDR2 YNNKEL (reference sequence). V lost 1 base and J 4 bases, leaving 10 bases between the germline ends. This CDR3 has 14 amino acids. The CDR3 sequence is CASSQGGWSTEAFF. CDR3 DNA: TGTGCCAGCAGCCAAGGGGGGTGGAGCACTGAAGCTTTCTTT.

V usage is TRBV3-1 (or the pseudogene TRBV3-2) and J usage is TRBJ2-1; 9 nucleotides match TRBD1. The CDR3 has 15 amino acids. J was trimmed by 2 bases and V by 4 bases; bases with no gene match: 3. Germline V gives CDR1 LGHDT, CDR2 YNNKEL (reference sequence). The DNA of the CDR3 is TGTGCCAGCAGCCTCACAGGGGGCCCCTACAATGAGCAGTTCTTC. It translates to CASSLTGGPYNEQFF.

The V gene is TRBV6-1, the J gene TRBJ2-1, with D maybe TRBD1 (5 bases). This CDR3 region has 13 residues. Germline V gene lookup returns CDR1 MNHNS and CDR2 SASEGT. Trimming stripped 1 base from V and 9 bases from J, with 10 bases between. For the CDR3, the DNA is TGTGCCAGCAGTGAAGGCTGGGGCGGTGAGCAGTTCTTC. This gives the protein CASSEGWGGEQFF.

The gene calls are TRBV12-5 and TRBJ1-1; no clear D gene. The germline V gene has CDR1 LGHNT and CDR2 FRNRAP. V lost 6 bases and J lost 0, with 8 bases in between. CDR3 length: 13 residues. CDR3 region: CASGDGLNTEAFF. In DNA, the CDR3 is TGTGCTAGTGGGGACGGACTGAACACTGAAGCTTTCTTT.

The gene calls are TRBV6-5 and TRBJ1-4, with 11 bases aligning to TRBD1. CDR3 length: 12 amino acids. From germline, CDR1 is MNHEY and CDR2 SVGAGI. V was clipped by 5 bases and J by 15 bases; unmatched bases: 5. The CDR3 here is CASSNRDRGVFF. CDR3 sequence (DNA): TGTGCCAGCAGTAACCGGGACAGGGGGGTGTTTTTT.

The chain links TRBV27 to TRBJ1-2; tentative D call: TRBD1 (5 bases). The CDR3 runs to 13 residues. V lost 5 bases to trimming and J lost 1 base, with 8 bases between them. CDR1 and CDR2 (germline): MNHEY, SMNVEV (reference sequence). The CDR3 is CASSPGGNYGYTF. For the CDR3, the DNA is TGTGCCAGCAGTCCTGGGGGTAACTATGGCTACACCTTC.

The rearrangement joins TRBV5-1 to TRBJ1-1, with 11 nucleotides matching TRBD1. There are 16 residues in the CDR3. Germline V gene sequence: CDR1 SGHRS, CDR2 YFSETQ. V lost 0 bases, J lost 6 bases, and 7 bases stayed unmatched. CDR3 in DNA: TGCGCCAGCAGCTTGGGGACAGGGGGCAACCTCGCTGAAGCTTTCTTT. Translation gives CASSLGTGGNLAEAFF.

The rearrangement joins TRBV11-3 to TRBJ1-1; 7 bases match TRBD1. In germline, CDR1 is SGHNT, CDR2 YENEEA. Losses at the gene ends were 5 bases for V and 4 bases for J; bases not matched to a gene: 7. This CDR3 is built from 14 residues. CDR3 amino acids: CASSKGGAGTEAFF. DNA of the CDR3: TGTGCCAGCAGCAAAGGGGGCGCGGGCACTGAAGCTTTCTTT.

The chain couples TRBV11-2 to TRBJ1-3, with D hard to call. This CDR3 is built from 15 residues. The germline CDR1 and CDR2 sequences are SGHAT and FQNNGV. Deletions cut 6 bases from V and 0 bases from J, with 12 bases between. CDR3 bases: TGTGCCAGCAGTTCGGACGCAGCCTCTGGAAACACCATATATTTT. This translates into CASSSDAASGNTIYF.

The table lists this clone with a count of one. The V gene is TRBV9, the J gene TRBJ2-3; D may be TRBD1 (6 bases). Trimming pared 0 bases from V and 2 bases from J, leaving 13 bases between. The CDR3 consists of 16 residues. Germline values: CDR1 SGDLS, CDR2 YYNGEE. CDR3 sequence (DNA): TGTGCCAGCAGCGTAGCCCCGACAGGAAACACAGATACGCAGTATTTT. Its protein product is CASSVAPTGNTDTQYF.

The V call is TRBV15, the J call TRBJ2-5; no reliable D call. This CDR3 is 16 amino acids long. The germline gives CDR1 LNHNV, CDR2 YYDKDF (reference sequence). V shed 0 bases and J shed 5 bases, with 16 bases lying between them. The CDR3 sequence: CATSRDMQAAAETQYF. The CDR3 DNA reads TGTGCCACCAGCAGAGATATGCAGGCCGCGGCGGAGACCCAGTACTTC.

The gene calls are TRBV10-2 and TRBJ2-1; 9 bases agree with TRBD2. The CDR3 runs to 15 residues. With V trimmed by 2 bases and J by 7 bases, 6 bases remained unmatched. The germline gives CDR1 WSHSY, CDR2 SAAADI. CDR3 residues: CASSEPAGGKNEQFF. The CDR3 coding sequence is TGCGCCAGCAGTGAGCCAGCGGGGGGTAAGAATGAGCAGTTCTTC.

The chain carries TRBV5-6 and TRBJ2-2; 7 positions agree with TRBD2. Germline V gene lookup returns CDR1 SGHDT and CDR2 YYEEEE. CDR3 length: 16 residues. The junction had 7 bases not matched to a gene; V was cut back by 4 bases and J by 1 base. The CDR3 sequence: CASSRYRGVNTGELFF. CDR3 sequence (DNA): TGTGCCAGCAGCAGATACCGGGGGGTGAACACCGGGGAGCTGTTTTTT.

The V call is TRBV7-6, the J call TRBJ2-1; 14 nucleotides line up with TRBD2. Germline CDR1 reads SGHVS; CDR2 reads FNYEAQ. The CDR3 consists of 15 residues. J gave up 13 bases and V 1 base, and 6 bases lay outside the gene matches. In DNA form, the CDR3 reads TGTGCCAGCAGCTTAGGGGTCGGGACTAGCGGGAGTCAGTTCTTC. Its translation: CASSLGVGTSGSQFF.

The count of this clone is one. This rearrangement joins TRBV9 to TRBJ1-1; D unresolved. In germline, CDR1 is SGDLS, CDR2 YYNGEE. The ends were cut back, 4 bases at V and 2 bases at J, with 12 bases in the middle. The CDR3 covers 14 residues. CDR3 in amino acids: CASSRGDTNTEAFF. The CDR3 bases are TGTGCCAGCAGCCGGGGAGACACAAACACTGAAGCTTTCTTT.

This chain joins TRBV6-5 and TRBJ1-2; possible D gene TRBD1, 5 bases. Germline assignment: CDR1 MNHEY and CDR2 SVGAGI. CDR3 length equals 13 residues. The V end was cut by 11 bases, the J end by 4 bases, with 17 bases between. For the CDR3, the DNA is TGTGCCGGACGTCGGGGGGTAGGCTATGGCTACACCTTC. Translating it yields CAGRRGVGYGYTF.

The J gene is TRBJ1-2, the V gene TRBV2; D gene unclear. The germline CDR1 and CDR2 sequences are SNHLY and FYNNEI. Trimming removed 5 bases from V and 5 bases from J, with 12 bases in between. The length of the CDR3 is 13 residues. CDR3 DNA: TGTGCCAGCAGTCCCGGGCCCTCATATGGCTACACCTTC. Protein: CASSPGPSYGYTF.